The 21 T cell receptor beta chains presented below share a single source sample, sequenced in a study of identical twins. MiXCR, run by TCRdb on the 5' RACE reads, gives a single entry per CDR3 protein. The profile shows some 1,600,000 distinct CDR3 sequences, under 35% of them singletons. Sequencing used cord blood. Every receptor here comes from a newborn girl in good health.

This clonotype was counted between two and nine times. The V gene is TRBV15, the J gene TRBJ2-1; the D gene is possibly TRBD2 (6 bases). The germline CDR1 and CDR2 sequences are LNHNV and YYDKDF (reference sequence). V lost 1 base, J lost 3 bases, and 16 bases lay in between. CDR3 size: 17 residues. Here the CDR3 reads CATSRAVGLELYNEQFF. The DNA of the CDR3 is TGTGCCACCAGCAGAGCGGTGGGACTGGAGCTCTACAATGAGCAGTTCTTC.

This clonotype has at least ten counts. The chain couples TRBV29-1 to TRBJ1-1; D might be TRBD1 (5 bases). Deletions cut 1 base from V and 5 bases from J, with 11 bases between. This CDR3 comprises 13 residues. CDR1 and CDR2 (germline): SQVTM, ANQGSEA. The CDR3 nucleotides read TGCAGCGTTGAAGGAGGGGTAGGGACTGAAGCTTTCTTT. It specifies CSVEGGVGTEAFF.

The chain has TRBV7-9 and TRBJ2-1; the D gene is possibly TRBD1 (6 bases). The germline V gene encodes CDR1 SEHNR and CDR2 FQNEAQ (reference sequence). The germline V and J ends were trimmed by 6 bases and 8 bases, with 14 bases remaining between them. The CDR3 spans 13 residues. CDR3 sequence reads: CASSPTGIDEQFF. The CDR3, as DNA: TGTGCCAGCAGTCCCACAGGGATTGATGAGCAGTTCTTC.

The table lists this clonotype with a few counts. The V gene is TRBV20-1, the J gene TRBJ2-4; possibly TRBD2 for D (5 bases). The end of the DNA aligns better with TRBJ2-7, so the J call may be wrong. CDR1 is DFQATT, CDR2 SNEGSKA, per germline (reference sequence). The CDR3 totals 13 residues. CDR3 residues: CSARTTLATEQYF. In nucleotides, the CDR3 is TGCAGTGCGAGGACCACCCTAGCTACCGAGCAGTACTTC.

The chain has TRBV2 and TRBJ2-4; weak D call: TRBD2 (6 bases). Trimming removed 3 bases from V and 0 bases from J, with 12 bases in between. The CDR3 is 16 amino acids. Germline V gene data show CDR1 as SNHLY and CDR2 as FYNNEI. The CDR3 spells CASSEEGNLAKNIQYF. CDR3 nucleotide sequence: TGTGCCAGCAGTGAGGAGGGTAACCTAGCCAAAAACATTCAGTACTTC.

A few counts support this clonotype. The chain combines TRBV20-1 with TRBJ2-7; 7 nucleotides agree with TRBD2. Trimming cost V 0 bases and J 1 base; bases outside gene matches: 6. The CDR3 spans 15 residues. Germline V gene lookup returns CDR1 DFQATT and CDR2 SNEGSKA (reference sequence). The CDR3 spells CSAREHSGLSYEQYF. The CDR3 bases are TGCAGTGCTAGAGAGCATAGCGGGCTATCCTACGAGCAGTACTTC.

The DNA of the CDR3 is TGTGCCAGCAGTTTCACTGCCAAGGGCGAGCAGTACTTC. It yields the protein CASSFTAKGEQYF. The chain employs TRBV27 and TRBJ2-7; no clear D. Germline-derived CDR1 and CDR2 are MNHEY and SMNVEV (reference sequence). With 3 bases removed from V and 6 bases from J, the gap between germline ends came to 12 bases. This CDR3 contains 13 residues.

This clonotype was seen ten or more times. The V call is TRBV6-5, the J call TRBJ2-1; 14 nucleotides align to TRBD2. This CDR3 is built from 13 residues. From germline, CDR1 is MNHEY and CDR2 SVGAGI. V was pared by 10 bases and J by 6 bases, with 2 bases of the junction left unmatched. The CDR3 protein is CATGTSGSNEQFF. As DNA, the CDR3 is TGTGCCACCGGGACTAGCGGGAGCAATGAGCAGTTCTTC.

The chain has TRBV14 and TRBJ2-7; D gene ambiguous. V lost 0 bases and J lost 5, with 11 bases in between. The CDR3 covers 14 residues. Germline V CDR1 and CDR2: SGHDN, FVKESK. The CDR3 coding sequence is TGTGCCAGCAGCCAAGAGTCTCGACGGGACGAGCAGTACTTC. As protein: CASSQESRRDEQYF. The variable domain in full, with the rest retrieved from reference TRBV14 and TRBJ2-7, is EAGVTQFPSHSVIEKGQTVTLRCDPISGHDNLYWYRRVMGKEIKFLLHFVKESKQDESGMPNNRFLAERTGGTYSTLKVQPAELEDSGVYFCASSQESRRDEQYFGPGTRLTVT.

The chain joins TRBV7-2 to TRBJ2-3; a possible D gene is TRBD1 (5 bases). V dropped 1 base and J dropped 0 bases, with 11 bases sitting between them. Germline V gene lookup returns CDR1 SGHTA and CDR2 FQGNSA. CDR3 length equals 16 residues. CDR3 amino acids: CASSLEGPLSTDTQYF. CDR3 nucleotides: TGTGCCAGCAGCTTAGAGGGGCCCCTAAGCACAGATACGCAGTATTTT. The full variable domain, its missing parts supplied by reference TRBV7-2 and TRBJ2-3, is GAGVSQSPSNKVTEKGKDVELRCDPISGHTALYWYRQSLGQGLEFLIYFQGNSAPDKSGLPSDRFSAERTGGSVSTLTIQRTQQEDSAVYLCASSLEGPLSTDTQYFGPGTRLTVL.

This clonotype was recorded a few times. The CDR3 DNA sequence: TGTGCCAGCAGTGTTTCTGCCGGGACACACTCCTACGAGCAGTACTTC. This sequence encodes CASSVSAGTHSYEQYF. The chain has TRBV25-1 and TRBJ2-7; tentatively, D is TRBD1 (6 bases). The V end lost 4 bases, the J end lost 0 bases, and 16 bases lay between the germline ends. The CDR3 totals 16 residues. Germline V gene sequence: CDR1 MGHDK, CDR2 SYGVNS.

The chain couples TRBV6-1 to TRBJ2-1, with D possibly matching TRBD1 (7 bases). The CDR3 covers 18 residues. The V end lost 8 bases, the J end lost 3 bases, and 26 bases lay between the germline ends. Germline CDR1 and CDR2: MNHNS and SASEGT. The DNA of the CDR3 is TGTGCCAGCCTCCTAGGGGGGACAGAGCGCCCCCTCTACAATGAGCAGTTCTTC. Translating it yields CASLLGGTERPLYNEQFF.

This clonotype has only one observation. In nucleotides, the CDR3 is TGTGCCAGCAGTCCTCCTATAAGGGGGAGCACCGTAAATGAGCAGTACTTC. Amino acid sequence: CASSPPIRGSTVNEQYF. The chain employs TRBV6-1 and TRBJ2-1, with a possible D match to TRBD1 (6 bases). The tail of the sequence fits TRBJ2-7 better, so the J call may be wrong. Germline CDR1 and CDR2: MNHNS and SASEGT. CDR3 length: 17 residues.

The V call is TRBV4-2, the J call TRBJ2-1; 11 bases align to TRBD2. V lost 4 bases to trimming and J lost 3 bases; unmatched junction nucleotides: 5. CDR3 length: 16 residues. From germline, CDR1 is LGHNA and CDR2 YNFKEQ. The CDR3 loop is CASSPGLAERYNEQFF. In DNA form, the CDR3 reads TGTGCCAGCAGCCCGGGACTAGCGGAACGCTACAATGAGCAGTTCTTC.

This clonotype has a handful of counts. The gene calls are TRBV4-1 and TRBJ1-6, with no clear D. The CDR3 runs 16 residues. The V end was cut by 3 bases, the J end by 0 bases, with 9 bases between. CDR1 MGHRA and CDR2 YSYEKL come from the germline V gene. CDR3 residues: CASSHDPSSYNSPLHF. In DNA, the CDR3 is TGCGCCAGCAGCCACGACCCGAGCTCCTATAATTCACCCCTCCACTTT.

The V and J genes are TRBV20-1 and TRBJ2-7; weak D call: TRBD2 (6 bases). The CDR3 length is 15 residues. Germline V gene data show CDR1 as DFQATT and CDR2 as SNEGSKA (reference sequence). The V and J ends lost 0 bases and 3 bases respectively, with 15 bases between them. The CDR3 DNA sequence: TGCAGTGCTAGAGATGGGCCTAGCGTCGACTACGAGCAGTACTTC. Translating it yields CSARDGPSVDYEQYF.

CDR3 DNA: TGTGCCAGCAGCGCCAGGGGGGGTTCCTACAATGAGCAGTACTTC. Translation gives CASSARGGSYNEQYF. The chain couples TRBV9 to TRBJ2-7, with D perhaps being TRBD1 or TRBD2 (7 bases each). The CDR3 has 15 residues. The germline V and J ends were trimmed by 3 bases and 7 bases, with 20 bases remaining between them. The V gene's germline CDR1 is SGDLS and CDR2 YYNGEE.

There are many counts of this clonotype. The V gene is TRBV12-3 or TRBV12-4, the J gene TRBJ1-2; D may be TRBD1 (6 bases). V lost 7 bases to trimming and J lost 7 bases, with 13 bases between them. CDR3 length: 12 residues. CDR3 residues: CASNRQGLGYTF. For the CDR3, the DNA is TGTGCCAGCAATCGTCAGGGGCTTGGCTACACCTTC.

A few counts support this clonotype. As DNA, the CDR3 is TGTGCCAGCAGCTCCCCGTGGAGCGGGGCCTTCAAGCAGTTCTTC. This encodes CASSSPWSGAFKQFF. This rearrangement joins TRBV13 to TRBJ2-1; 7 positions match TRBD2. The length of the CDR3 is 15 residues. CDR1 PRHDT and CDR2 FYEKMQ come from the germline V gene (reference sequence). V shed 4 bases and J 11 bases; nucleotides not matched to a gene: 14. The whole variable domain, remainder taken from reference TRBV13 and TRBJ2-1, is AAGVIQSPRHLIKEKRETATLKCYPIPRHDTVYWYQQGPGQDPQFLISFYEKMQSDKGSIPDRFSAQQFSDYHSELNMSSLELGDSALYFCASSSPWSGAFKQFFGPGTRLTVL.

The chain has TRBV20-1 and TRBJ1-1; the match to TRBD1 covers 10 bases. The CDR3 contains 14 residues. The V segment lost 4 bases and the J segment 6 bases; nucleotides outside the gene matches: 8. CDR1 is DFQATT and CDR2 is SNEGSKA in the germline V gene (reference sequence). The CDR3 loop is CSAIPGQGVSEAFF. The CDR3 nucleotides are TGCAGTGCTATTCCCGGACAGGGGGTGTCTGAAGCTTTCTTT.

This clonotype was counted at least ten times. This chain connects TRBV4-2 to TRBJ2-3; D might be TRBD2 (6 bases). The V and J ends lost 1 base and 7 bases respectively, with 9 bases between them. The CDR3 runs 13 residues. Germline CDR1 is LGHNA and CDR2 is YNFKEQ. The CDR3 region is CASSQAGENTQYF. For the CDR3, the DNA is TGTGCCAGCAGCCAAGCGGGAGAAAATACGCAGTATTTT.